This section outlines one T cell receptor beta chain sequence together with its context. Its antigen is still unknown. Base qualities are not provided; no much larger clone lies one nucleotide away. The sample is drawn from a study of cytomegalovirus exposure and HLA in healthy donors (dated by TCRdb to the late 2010s). At the level of the whole study: In an earlier analysis of some 610 of the donors, about 260 Gb of sequence data and 90 million to 120 million unique TCR beta sequences from 150 million to 200 million T cells were reported. Around 330 gigabases of sequencing data and roughly 81 million unique TCR sequences made up an early release that covered several hundred HLA-typed donors. The genetic ancestry cluster associated with self-reported Caucasian donors included about 84% of the 398 genotyped donors. The study aimed to test whether cataloging public T cell receptors could reveal signatures of past pathogen exposure. Using immunosequencing, the study profiled T cell repertoires from 550 to 750 subjects and related those repertoires to cytomegalovirus serostatus. In addition to the first cohort of approximately 670 subjects, a separate validation cohort of around 110 different subjects was used. To predict cytomegalovirus infection status, the study brought together high-throughput TCR immunosequencing, statistical association of individual TCRs with disease status, and machine learning. To study patterns of TCR occurrence, a later analysis re-analyzed previously published TCR beta repertoires from 550 to 800 donors and added high-resolution HLA genotyping. In the later analysis, no new phenotypic data were used to find candidate immune exposures; instead, reliance was placed on TCR beta sequences and their occurrence across donors. In an earlier analysis of about 590 of the donors, high-throughput TCR beta sequencing was used to judge whether each TCR beta V gene segment behaved as functional or pseudogenic. Donor age, sex, ethnicity and CMV serostatus were compiled alongside the repertoire data. Genome-wide SNP genotypes for about 65% of the roughly 670 donors were used in a later genetic analysis, which treated that subset as a discovery cohort. Every discovery cohort repertoire had been produced on one sequencing platform. Both class I and class II loci were covered by HLA typing, at four-digit resolution. The number of typed donors differed by locus: roughly 629-640 for A, B, C, DRB1 and DQB1; some 500 for DQA1; approximately 600 for DPA1; and roughly 450 for DPB1. About 5 DR-DQ haplotypes were handled as single units for association and clustering, since linkage in the cohort was strong. Among some 410 genotyped donors of the cohort, an average of around 250,000 unique TCR beta nucleotide sequences was sequenced per donor, of which about 19% were non-productive. What the authors observed across the whole study: Several of the top co-occurrence clusters appeared to be linked to parvovirus B19, influenza, CMV and Epstein-Barr virus, according to a later analysis. Assigning TCR associations to individual alleles was difficult when HLA alleles, especially DR and DQ, strongly co-occurred. A cluster of highly shared sequence variants was judged likely to represent a technical artifact of the sequencing pipeline. This cohort had only TCR beta chains sequenced, and the lack of alpha or paired-chain data limited which features could be detected. A further reported finding was that TCR beta sequences accurately predicted the HLA-A and HLA-B alleles for most subjects in the first cohort. While some public TCRs were present in many individuals, most TCR sequences turned up only very rarely across donors. CMV serostatus was the only immune exposure information available for the cohort. Because HLA typing was missing for some donors at each locus, association tests included only the typed subset. At a false discovery rate of 0.05, a later analysis linked under 20,000 TCR beta sequences to specific HLA alleles. In vitro tests confirmed that a few of the cytomegalovirus-associated TCR beta chains recognize cytomegalovirus antigens. In a later analysis, most CMV-associated TCR beta chains were found to appear HLA-restricted, with HLA associations seemingly driven largely by CMV exposure. Correlated functional status among segregating V segments might be attributable to linkage disequilibrium, but an unknown experimental factor could not be ruled out. According to a later analysis, TCR association rates differed among HLA loci, with DRB1 alleles showing the most associated TCRs and HLA-C alleles showing the fewest. The classifier was reported to diagnose cytomegalovirus status with high specificity and sensitivity in both the original cohort and the validation cohort. The presence/absence analyses assumed that sequencing depth was roughly uniform across donors, and that assumption may not be true. An association between a missense DCLRE1C variant and V-gene and J-gene trimming of TCR beta chains was found in a later genetic analysis and replicated in an independent cohort. According to the authors, the approach could potentially be generalized to other disease states and immunological phenotypes. In the study, around 150 TCR beta chains were listed as associated with cytomegalovirus. The 87-base-pair reads could not distinguish some IMGT-functional V segments, including TRBV6-2 and TRBV6-3, so those segments were excluded. In an earlier analysis of about 540 of the donors, most TCR beta V segments were observed in productive rearrangements about 90% or about 30% of the time, broadly matching IMGT annotations. Compared with equally common non-associated chains, HLA-associated TCR beta chains in a later analysis were more clonally expanded and had lower generation probabilities. According to a later genetic analysis, donors in an Asian-associated ancestry cluster had fewer N-insertions in productive TCRs than the approximately 700-donor mean. Fewer than 20 rarely observed V segments, including chromosome 9 orphons, were excluded from the earlier analysis of 550 to 700 of the donors because counts were too low.

The cohort consisted of approximately 690 healthy bone marrow donors. Cohort members were all nominally healthy when sampled, although unrecorded immune exposures were likely present. The donor tested CMV seronegative and was one of the 352 seronegative cohort members. A peripheral blood sample was collected from each donor, and TCR beta sequencing was performed on peripheral blood mononuclear cells. The Qiagen DNeasy Blood Extraction Kit was used to extract genomic DNA from the blood cell samples. The CDR3 spans 16 residues, from the cysteine through the phenylalanine. Only the CDR3 part of the read is kept: 48 bases, read in frame from the first base. V lost 1 base and J lost 2 bases; the stretch between them is 9 bases long. The germline V gene sets CDR1 to MGHRA and CDR2 to YSYEKL. Libraries came from the immunoSEQ multiplex PCR assay. For the multiplex PCR, a mixture combining 60 forward primers for TCR Vbeta segments and 13 reverse primers for TCR Jbeta segments was used. A multiplex PCR assay on genomic DNA amplified the CDR3 region of rearranged TCR beta genes. On the Illumina HiSeq System, the amplified TCR beta libraries were sequenced as 87-base-pair reads. The published analysis was carried out like this. In a later analysis, tens of millions of unique TCR beta chains were counted across the approximately 670 repertoires, and approximately 9.9 million of these chains were shared by at least two donors. To remove PCR and sequencing errors, raw reads were error-corrected and collapsed into unique sequences using a nearest-neighbor algorithm that merged closely related sequences. To assign V, D and J gene segments, CDR3 sequences were aligned to IMGT reference sequences. For a sequence to be retained, at least a six-nucleotide match to both a V gene segment and a J gene segment was required. A rearrangement was called productive if the CDR3 had no stop codons and remained in frame with V and J, and every other rearrangement was called non-productive. CDR3 was defined by IMGT convention, running from the second conserved V-encoded cysteine to the conserved J-encoded phenylalanine. The earlier analysis of about 590 of the donors excluded sequences that lacked an unambiguous match to a single V gene segment. An earlier analysis of 587 of the donors called V segments functional above 56.7% productive rearrangements and segregating when the between-donor standard deviation exceeded 5%. A statistical classification framework was built for diagnosing cytomegalovirus status from the catalog of TCR beta chain sequences. V and J gene assignment, in a later analysis, came from comparing TCR nucleotide sequences with IMGT/GENE-DB human TR gene sequences. A later analysis assigned CDR3 sequences and most-parsimonious VDJ recombination scenarios with the TCRdist pipeline. In a later analysis, each TCR beta chain was defined by its CDR3 amino acid sequence together with its V-gene family, and reads lacking a unique V-gene family were excluded. As a way to deal with suspected cross-contamination and a sequencing artifact, a later analysis dropped 450 to 600 nucleotide sequences that were highly shared and had low generation probability. In a later analysis, a clonal expansion index for each public chain was calculated from normalized within-repertoire ranks of inferred template counts. In a later analysis, generation probabilities were computed with a VDJ recombination model fitted to out-of-frame rearrangements, and the resulting probabilities were checked against IGoR. A later analysis scored TCR-TCR, TCR-HLA and TCR-CMV co-occurrence with hypergeometric tests, applying a repertoire-size bias correction to TCR pairs. A later analysis estimated false discovery rates by permuting HLA or CMV assignments 20 times. In a later analysis, co-occurring TCRs were grouped with DBSCAN, and TCRdist sequence similarity was added when clustering was performed within HLA-allele-positive subsets. For co-occurrence clustering, repertoires with fewer than 30,000 or more than 120,000 public chains were excluded, along with four to six repertoires with anomalous nucleotide sharing. TCRdb provides this immuneACCESS table in a form limited to in-frame rearrangements. Some clones are lacking; in checked studies, under half of them reflect an unresolved V gene, and why the rest are absent is not known. V and J calls and clone size are copied from that table; D and trimming were computed from the DNA. The sample includes roughly 140,000 clones, with over 80% observed a single time. The biggest ten clones account for roughly 3.4% of the sample.

The sequenced sample was PBMCs. This sequence originates from a male donor in good health and CMV-seronegative. The chain employs TRBV4-1 and TRBJ1-6, with the D segment identity uncertain. Here the CDR3 is given as CASSQVWEAYNSPLHF. The base sequence is TGCGCCAGCAGCCAAGTCTGGGAGGCCTATAATTCACCCCTCCACTTT.